Below, 29 T cell receptor beta chains from the same sample are listed, as sequenced in a study of graft-versus-host responses after intestinal transplantation. Profiling relied on immunoSEQ multiplex PCR, and the TCRdb table lists in-frame clones only, not all of them. Among about 150,000 clones listed, about 90% were seen once. These TCRs are of unknown antigen specificity. The starting material was unstimulated CD4+ T cells sorted from spleen or lymph node cells, obtained before intestinal transplant. These receptors came from a human donor who received an intestinal transplant.

V and J are TRBV4-1 and TRBJ1-2, with 12 bases aligning to TRBD1. The V segment lost 4 bases and the J segment 3 bases; nucleotides outside the gene matches: 6. Germline CDR1 reads MGHRA; CDR2 reads YSYEKL. CDR3 length: 16 residues. CDR3 nucleotides: TGCGCCAGCAGCCGGGACAGGGGGCGCAGCGACTATGGCTACACCTTC. Its translation is CASSRDRGRSDYGYTF.

The chain carries TRBV4-1 and TRBJ2-1, with TRBD2 identical over 11 bases. The CDR3 spans 19 residues. CDR1 is MGHRA and CDR2 is YSYEKL in the germline V gene. J lost 10 bases, V lost 0 bases, and 17 bases had no gene match. The CDR3 sequence: CASSQETSGNAYTIGEQFF. For the CDR3, the DNA is TGCGCCAGCAGCCAAGAGACTAGCGGGAATGCATATACGATCGGGGAGCAGTTCTTC.

The chain carries TRBV18 and TRBJ2-5; D unresolved. Deletions cut 5 bases from V and 1 base from J, with 8 bases between. Germline-derived CDR1 and CDR2 are KGHSH and LQKENI. The CDR3 runs 13 residues. CDR3 sequence reads: CASSGQSQETQYF. The CDR3 region has the DNA TGTGCCAGCTCAGGGCAGAGCCAAGAGACCCAGTACTTC.

The chain recombines TRBV6-5 with TRBJ2-7; D is perhaps TRBD1 (6 bases). The CDR3 is made up of 15 amino acids. CDR1 and CDR2 (germline): MNHEY, SVGAGI. Between the trimmed V and J ends, which lost 2 bases and 1 base, there was a span of 12 bases. CDR3 in DNA: TGTGCCAGCAGTTACAACAGGGTAGAATCCTACGAGCAGTACTTC. This encodes CASSYNRVESYEQYF.

V is TRBV7-8 and J is TRBJ1-1, with D unclear. Germline V lookup: CDR1 SGHVS, CDR2 FQNEAQ. This CDR3 is built from 11 residues. V lost 1 base to trimming and J lost 6 bases, with 3 bases between them. The CDR3 spells CASSLEAEAFF. DNA for the CDR3: TGTGCCAGCAGCTTAGAGGCTGAAGCTTTCTTT.

This chain links TRBV7-9 with TRBJ2-3, with D possibly TRBD2 on 6 matching bases. The germline V and J ends were trimmed by 1 base and 1 base, with 12 bases remaining between them. This CDR3 contains 16 residues. Germline V gene lookup returns CDR1 SEHNR and CDR2 FQNEAQ (reference sequence). The CDR3 DNA follows: TGTGCCAGCAGCTTAGGCGAGGCTAGCGGCACAGATACGCAGTATTTT. Its translation is CASSLGEASGTDTQYF.

The chain couples TRBV14 to TRBJ1-2; D gene ambiguous. The germline V gene encodes CDR1 SGHDN and CDR2 FVKESK. The CDR3 is 13 amino acids. V was trimmed by 0 bases and J by 2 bases, leaving 4 bases between them. The CDR3 protein is CASSQESNYGYTF. The CDR3 DNA sequence: TGTGCCAGCAGCCAAGAGTCGAACTATGGCTACACCTTC.

Remarks on this clone: This specimen includes other DNA sequences encoding the same CDR3. The chain has TRBV18 and TRBJ2-5; D is uncertain. CDR1 and CDR2 from the germline V gene are KGHSH and LQKENI. The CDR3 covers 14 residues. The V gene lost 4 bases and the J gene lost 5 bases, with 14 bases spanning the gap. CDR3 amino acids: CASSRSSTSETQYF. The CDR3 DNA is TGTGCCAGCTCACGCAGCTCCACCTCTGAGACCCAGTACTTC.

The rearrangement joins TRBV27 to TRBJ1-4; possible D gene TRBD1, 5 bases. The CDR3 runs to 13 residues. Germline V gives CDR1 MNHEY, CDR2 SMNVEV (reference sequence). Trimming removed 8 bases from V and 7 bases from J, with 14 bases in between. This chain's CDR3 is CASGGGKGEKLFF. The CDR3 DNA sequence: TGTGCCAGCGGTGGGGGTAAAGGTGAAAAACTGTTTTTT.

The CDR3 spells CASSLSRASYEQYF. The CDR3 bases are TGTGCCAGCAGCTTGTCCCGGGCCTCCTACGAGCAGTACTTC. The rearrangement joins TRBV5-5 to TRBJ2-7; D ambiguous. CDR1 SGHKS and CDR2 YYEKEE come from the germline V gene (reference sequence). V dropped 1 base and J dropped 0 bases, with 8 bases sitting between them. The CDR3 length is 14 residues.

The rearrangement joins TRBV7-6 to TRBJ2-7; the match to TRBD2 covers 9 bases. This CDR3 has 18 amino acids. V shed 0 bases, J shed 4 bases, and the junction held 13 bases outside the gene matches. CDR1 and CDR2 (germline): SGHVS, FNYEAQ. CDR3 in DNA: TGTGCCAGCAGCTTAGCGATAGGAATTAGCGGGAGTGTATACGAGCAGTACTTC. Its translation: CASSLAIGISGSVYEQYF.

The chain links TRBV18 to TRBJ1-1, with D hard to call. The CDR3 spans 13 residues. Trimming pared 3 bases from V and 1 base from J, leaving 6 bases between. CDR1 is KGHSH and CDR2 is LQKENI in the germline V gene. The CDR3 DNA sequence: TGTGCCAGCTCACCCCTCAGGAACACTGAAGCTTTCTTT. Its translation is CASSPLRNTEAFF.

The rearrangement uses TRBV19 and TRBJ1-4, with D possibly matching TRBD1 (5 bases). Germline loops: CDR1 LNHDA, CDR2 SQIVND (reference sequence). This CDR3 region has 16 residues. With 3 bases removed from V and 3 bases from J, the gap between germline ends came to 14 bases. CDR3 DNA sequence: TGTGCCAGTAGTATCCCCGGAGGGGCTTCTAATGAAAAACTGTTTTTT. Translating gives CASSIPGGASNEKLFF.

This chain joins TRBV19 and TRBJ1-2; perhaps TRBD1 as D (5 bases). The V end lost 3 bases, the J end lost 7 bases, and 18 bases lay between the germline ends. Germline V gene sequence: CDR1 LNHDA, CDR2 SQIVND (reference sequence). This CDR3 has 15 residues. In nucleotides, the CDR3 is TGTGCCAGTAGTATTATGGCGGACCGGGGCGGTGGCTACACCTTC. Its protein product is CASSIMADRGGGYTF.

The J gene is TRBJ2-3, the V gene TRBV5-1; TRBD2 agrees at 10 bases. With 2 bases clipped from V and 2 bases from J, the junction kept 17 bases outside the gene matches. The CDR3 contains 20 residues. Germline V gene data show CDR1 as SGHRS and CDR2 as YFSETQ. Here the CDR3 DNA reads TGCGCCAGCAGCTTCTACAGGGATTTAAGGACTAGCGGAAACACAGATACGCAGTATTTT. It codes for CASSFYRDLRTSGNTDTQYF.

V and J are TRBV2 and TRBJ2-2; maybe TRBD1 (5 bases). The CDR3 has 17 amino acids. V lost 2 bases, J lost 4 bases, and 17 bases lay in between. Germline assignment: CDR1 SNHLY and CDR2 FYNNEI. The CDR3 protein is CASSERVWGEGTGELFF. For the CDR3, the DNA is TGTGCCAGCAGTGAAAGGGTCTGGGGCGAAGGCACCGGGGAGCTGTTTTTT.

This rearrangement joins TRBV6-5 to TRBJ2-5; D perhaps matches TRBD1 (6 bases). The CDR3 sequence is 15 residues long. CDR1 and CDR2 from the germline V gene are MNHEY and SVGAGI. Trimming cost V 7 bases and J 5 bases, with 20 bases left between them. CDR3 DNA: TGTGCCAGCATGGGGGCAGGGCAAGGGGAGGAGACCCAGTACTTC. As protein: CASMGAGQGEETQYF.

The V call is TRBV2, the J call TRBJ2-1; TRBD2 aligns across 8 bases. Germline CDR1 SNHLY, CDR2 FYNNEI. V trimming: 7 bases; J trimming: 4 bases; junction bases outside the gene matches: 6. CDR3 length: 14 residues. CDR3 bases: TGTGCCAGCAATACCGGGACTAGATACAATGAGCAGTTCTTC. Its translation: CASNTGTRYNEQFF.

This clone was observed a single time. The rearrangement uses TRBV2 and TRBJ2-2, with a weak D call TRBD1 (6 bases). Germline CDR1 reads SNHLY; CDR2 reads FYNNEI. The V gene lost 4 bases and the J gene lost 5 bases, with 17 bases spanning the gap. This CDR3 comprises 16 residues. The CDR3 DNA sequence: TGTGCCAGCAGTGTTAGGGCAGGGGAAACTACCGGGGAGCTGTTTTTT. Encoded protein: CASSVRAGETTGELFF.

The CDR3 DNA reads TGTGCCAGCAGCTTGCTTGGACACTCCTACGAGCAGTACTTC. Its protein is CASSLLGHSYEQYF. The chain combines TRBV5-4 with TRBJ2-7, with a possible D match to TRBD1 (5 bases). This CDR3 has 14 amino acids. From germline, CDR1 is SGHNT and CDR2 YYREEE (reference sequence). V was trimmed by 1 base and J by 0 bases, leaving 8 bases between them.

The chain uses TRBV4-1 and TRBJ1-1; D unresolved. CDR1 is MGHRA, CDR2 YSYEKL, per germline. This CDR3 is 17 amino acids long. Trimming shortened V by 0 bases and J by 4 bases, and 18 bases separated the two germline ends. In DNA, the CDR3 is TGCGCCAGCAGCCAAGATTTATTGGGGTGGCAAAGCACTGAAGCTTTCTTT. Amino acid sequence: CASSQDLLGWQSTEAFF.

This rearrangement joins TRBV2 to TRBJ2-4; D gene unclear. The CDR3 spans 14 residues. The V end lost 0 bases, the J end lost 6 bases, and 9 bases lay between the germline ends. Germline loops: CDR1 SNHLY, CDR2 FYNNEI. In DNA form, the CDR3 reads TGTGCCAGCAGTGAAGCGGGTATTTTAAACATTCAGTACTTC. Encoded protein: CASSEAGILNIQYF.

The V gene is TRBV9, the J gene TRBJ2-7, with unresolved D. The germline gives CDR1 SGDLS, CDR2 YYNGEE. The CDR3 runs to 13 residues. V was trimmed by 10 bases and J by 0 bases, leaving 14 bases between them. The CDR3 DNA reads TGTGCCGGGATTGGGCAGAGCTCCTACGAGCAGTACTTC. This translates into CAGIGQSSYEQYF.

This chain connects TRBV29-1 to TRBJ2-3, with D possibly being TRBD1 or TRBD2 (5 bases each). The V gene's germline CDR1 is SQVTM and CDR2 ANQGSEA. CDR3 length: 12 residues. V was shortened by 7 bases and J by 0 bases, with 8 bases between the two germline ends. The CDR3 DNA is TGCAGCGCCGGGACGAGCACAGATACGCAGTATTTT. Translating it yields CSAGTSTDTQYF.

The chain couples TRBV6-4 to TRBJ1-1, with 7 nucleotides matching TRBD1. The CDR3 sequence is 14 residues long. Trimming took 4 bases from V and 3 from J; bases not matched to a gene: 5. The germline V gene has CDR1 MRHNA and CDR2 SNTAGT. The CDR3 bases are TGTGCCAGCAGTGTAGGAGGGGGCGACACTGAAGCTTTCTTT. Residues: CASSVGGGDTEAFF.

The chain joins TRBV5-5 to TRBJ2-1, with no clear D. V was cut by 0 bases and J by 4 bases, with 5 bases left in between. This CDR3 spans 13 amino acids. Per germline, CDR1 SGHKS and CDR2 YYEKEE (reference sequence). CDR3 in amino acids: CASSLAVYNEQFF. CDR3 in DNA: TGTGCCAGCAGCTTGGCAGTATACAATGAGCAGTTCTTC.

This chain links TRBV28 with TRBJ1-2, with unresolved D. CDR3 length: 17 residues. V shed 2 bases and J shed 4 bases, with 20 bases lying between them. CDR1 and CDR2 from the germline V gene are MDHEN and SYDVKM. CDR3 DNA: TGTGCCAGCAGTTTACTCGGGTCTCTAGGGTATACCTATGGCTACACCTTC. Translated, it gives CASSLLGSLGYTYGYTF.

This clone has a handful of counts. This rearrangement joins TRBV6-1 to TRBJ1-2; D is unresolved. The CDR3 loop spans 13 amino acids. With 6 bases removed from V and 4 bases from J, the gap between germline ends came to 12 bases. Per the germline V gene, CDR1 is MNHNS and CDR2 is SASEGT. CDR3 bases: TGTGCCAGCAGAATCAGTTCTACCTATGGCTACACCTTC. Its protein is CASRISSTYGYTF.

The rearrangement joins TRBV6-5 to TRBJ2-3, with 9 bases aligning to TRBD1. This CDR3 has 15 residues. V gave up 7 bases and J gave up 1 base; unmatched junction bases: 6. Germline assignment: CDR1 MNHEY and CDR2 SVGAGI. For the CDR3, the DNA is TGTGCCAGCACCCGGACAGGGGCCCGCACAGATACGCAGTATTTT. Translated: CASTRTGARTDTQYF.